Shown below are 18 T cell receptor beta chains from a single sample sequenced in a study of blood T cell repertoires in COVID-19. Sequencing used immunoSEQ multiplex PCR; TCRdb keeps in-frame clones, though not all of them. The sample lists 200,000 to 300,000 clones; approximately 85% were seen once. The material sequenced was peripheral blood. The source of these receptors is a man aged 50 to 60 with acute or convalescent COVID-19.

The CDR3 protein is CASSLRVTGGNTEAFF. The CDR3 region has the DNA TGTGCCAGCAGCTTACGGGTGACAGGGGGAAACACTGAAGCTTTCTTT. The V and J genes are TRBV7-2 and TRBJ1-1; 9 nucleotides match TRBD1. This CDR3 spans 16 amino acids. CDR1 is SGHTA, CDR2 FQGNSA, per germline. The V segment lost 2 bases and the J segment 2 bases; nucleotides outside the gene matches: 6.

The chain has TRBV6-5 and TRBJ2-3; D is possibly TRBD2 (5 bases). CDR1 is MNHEY and CDR2 is SVGAGI in the germline V gene. Trimming cost V 4 bases and J 6 bases, with 17 bases left between them. This CDR3 is 15 amino acids long. The CDR3 loop is CASSFPFGTSDTQYF. CDR3 coding DNA: TGTGCCAGCAGTTTTCCATTCGGCACTAGTGATACGCAGTATTTT.

CDR3 sequence (DNA): TGCGCCAGCAGCTTGGGCTGGGCAGGGGGCTACTACGAGCAGTACTTC. Translating gives CASSLGWAGGYYEQYF. V is TRBV5-1 and J is TRBJ2-7; 8 positions agree with TRBD1. Germline V gene data show CDR1 as SGHRS and CDR2 as YFSETQ. This CDR3 region has 16 residues. V shed 0 bases, J shed 3 bases, and the junction held 8 bases outside the gene matches.

This chain links TRBV3-1 (or the pseudogene TRBV3-2) with TRBJ1-1; no clear D gene. CDR1 LGHDT and CDR2 YNNKEL come from the germline V gene (reference sequence). The CDR3 is made up of 13 amino acids. The germline V and J ends were trimmed by 2 bases and 1 base, with 5 bases remaining between them. CDR3 coding DNA: TGTGCCAGCAGCCAACAGGAGAACACTGAAGCTTTCTTT. Translation gives CASSQQENTEAFF.

This chain uses TRBV13 with TRBJ1-4; 7 bases are a match to TRBD1. The trim removed 2 bases at V and 8 bases at J, leaving 8 bases unmatched. CDR3 length: 15 amino acids. Germline V CDR1 and CDR2: PRHDT, FYEKMQ (reference sequence). In nucleotides, the CDR3 is TGTGCCAGCAGCTTAAGAGGCCTAGGGGGCGAAAAACTGTTTTTT. Protein: CASSLRGLGGEKLFF.

The rearrangement links TRBV3-1 (or the pseudogene TRBV3-2) to TRBJ2-2; D possibly corresponds to TRBD1 (5 bases). V shed 7 bases and J shed 2 bases, with 11 bases lying between them. Germline V gives CDR1 LGHDT, CDR2 YNNKEL (reference sequence). The CDR3 consists of 14 residues. For the CDR3, the DNA is TGTGCCAGCATTGGGGCACCAAACACCGGGGAGCTGTTTTTT. This gives the protein CASIGAPNTGELFF.

This clone was found a few times. The chain joins TRBV30 to TRBJ1-1; D is uncertain. Deletions cut 8 bases from V and 4 bases from J, with 17 bases between. CDR3 length equals 13 residues. The germline V gene encodes CDR1 GTSNPN and CDR2 SVGIG (reference sequence). This CDR3 is CAHYYLGGTEAFF. In nucleotides, the CDR3 is TGTGCCCATTATTATCTCGGAGGCACTGAAGCTTTCTTT.

The genes are TRBV25-1 and TRBJ1-4, with D maybe TRBD1 (6 bases). This CDR3 is 15 amino acids long. Looked up from germline, CDR1 is MGHDK and CDR2 is SYGVNS. Trimming took 4 bases from V and 5 from J, leaving 14 bases between them. CDR3 amino acids: CASSVTGTLNEKLFF. The CDR3 coding sequence is TGTGCCAGCAGTGTGACCGGGACACTAAATGAAAAACTGTTTTTT.

V is TRBV15 and J is TRBJ2-5; TRBD1 agrees at 7 bases. Germline CDR1 LNHNV, CDR2 YYDKDF (reference sequence). This CDR3 contains 15 residues. V gave up 5 bases and J gave up 0 bases; unmatched junction bases: 6. CDR3 amino acids: CATSLWGQHQETQYF. CDR3 bases: TGTGCCACCAGCCTTTGGGGACAGCACCAAGAGACCCAGTACTTC.

The genes are TRBV5-6 and TRBJ1-3; possible D gene TRBD1, 6 bases. The ends were cut back, 1 base at V and 4 bases at J, with 9 bases in the middle. Germline CDR1 SGHDT, CDR2 YYEEEE. The CDR3 covers 14 residues. CDR3 nucleotide sequence: TGTGCCAGCAGCTTGCCAGGGGACGGAAACACCATATATTTT. As protein: CASSLPGDGNTIYF.

This chain uses TRBV6-2 or TRBV6-3 with TRBJ1-5, with D perhaps matching TRBD1 (6 bases). Per the germline V gene, CDR1 is MNHEY and CDR2 is SVGEGT. V was shortened by 4 bases and J by 7 bases, with 14 bases between the two germline ends. The CDR3 is made up of 14 amino acids. The CDR3 loop is CASSSERGAQPQHF. CDR3 DNA sequence: TGTGCCAGCAGTTCCGAGCGGGGGGCCCAGCCCCAGCATTTT.

The chain is built from TRBV9 and TRBJ2-2, with a weak D call TRBD2 (6 bases). This CDR3 has 17 residues. CDR1 and CDR2 from the germline V gene are SGDLS and YYNGEE. V was pared by 0 bases and J by 4 bases, with 16 bases between. CDR3 DNA: TGTGCCAGCAGCGTAGCTACGGGAACCGGGGGCACCGGGGAGCTGTTTTTT. Translated: CASSVATGTGGTGELFF.

This sequence joins TRBV3-1 (or the pseudogene TRBV3-2) and TRBJ2-1, with 7 bases lining up with TRBD2. CDR1 is LGHDT and CDR2 is YNNKEL in the germline V gene (reference sequence). The CDR3 covers 13 residues. Trimming at V came to 8 bases and at J to 7 bases, leaving 8 bases not matched to a gene. The CDR3 region has the DNA TGTGCCAGCGGCTGGACTAGGGTAAATGAGCAGTTCTTC. Translated, it gives CASGWTRVNEQFF.

CDR3 bases: TGTGCCACCAGTGATTCAGGAGGCGGTATGGGGTCCTACGAGCAGTACTTC. Its protein is CATSDSGGGMGSYEQYF. The chain joins TRBV24-1 to TRBJ2-7; the D gene is possibly TRBD2 (5 bases). The CDR3 has 17 residues. Trimming stripped 2 bases from V and 1 base from J, with 17 bases between. Germline CDR1 and CDR2: KGHDR and SFDVKD.

V usage is TRBV6-5 and J usage is TRBJ2-7, with a weak D call TRBD1 (5 bases). Trimming cost V 2 bases and J 7 bases, with 18 bases left between them. This CDR3 is 15 amino acids long. Germline V gene sequence: CDR1 MNHEY, CDR2 SVGAGI. The DNA for the CDR3 is TGTGCCAGCAGTTACCCCGCAGGGCGAGTACGGGAGCAGTACTTC. Protein product: CASSYPAGRVREQYF.

The chain is built from TRBV14 and TRBJ2-5; TRBD1 matches at 8 bases. Germline V gives CDR1 SGHDN, CDR2 FVKESK. The CDR3 has 15 amino acids. Unmatched junction bases numbered 6, after V lost 1 base and J lost 5 bases. The CDR3 is CASSQGQGYLETQYF. The CDR3 DNA reads as TGTGCCAGCAGCCAAGGACAGGGGTACTTGGAGACCCAGTACTTC.

Notes on this clone: Within the sample, other DNA sequences also encode this same CDR3. The chain has TRBV11-2 and TRBJ2-7; weak D call: TRBD1 (6 bases). This CDR3 has 14 amino acids. The germline CDR1 and CDR2 sequences are SGHAT and FQNNGV. V lost 1 base to trimming and J lost 4 bases, with 11 bases between them. The CDR3 DNA reads TGTGCCAGCAGCTTAGGAGGGGGATCTTACGAGCAGTACTTC. It translates to CASSLGGGSYEQYF.

V and J are TRBV6-5 and TRBJ1-1; the D is unclear. The CDR3 covers 12 residues. Germline values: CDR1 MNHEY, CDR2 SVGAGI. The V end lost 5 bases, the J end lost 1 base, and 5 bases lay between the germline ends. The CDR3 here is CASSQWNTEAFF. CDR3 DNA: TGTGCCAGCAGTCAGTGGAACACTGAAGCTTTCTTT.